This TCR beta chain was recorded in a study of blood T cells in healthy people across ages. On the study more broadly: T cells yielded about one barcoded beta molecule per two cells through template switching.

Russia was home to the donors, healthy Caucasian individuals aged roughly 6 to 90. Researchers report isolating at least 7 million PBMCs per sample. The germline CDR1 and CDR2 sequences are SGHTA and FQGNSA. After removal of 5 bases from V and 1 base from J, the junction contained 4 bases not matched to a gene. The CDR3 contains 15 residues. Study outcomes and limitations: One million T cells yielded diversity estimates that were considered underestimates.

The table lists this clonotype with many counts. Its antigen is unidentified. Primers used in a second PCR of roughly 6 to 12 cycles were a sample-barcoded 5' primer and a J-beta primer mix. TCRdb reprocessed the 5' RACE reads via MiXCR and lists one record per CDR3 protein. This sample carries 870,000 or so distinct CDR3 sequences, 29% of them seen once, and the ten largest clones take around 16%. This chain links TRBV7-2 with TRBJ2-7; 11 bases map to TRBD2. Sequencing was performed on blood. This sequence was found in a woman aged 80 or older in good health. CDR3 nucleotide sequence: TGTGCCAGCAGCGATAGCGGGGGGGCATCCTACGAGCAGTACTTC. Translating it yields CASSDSGGASYEQYF.